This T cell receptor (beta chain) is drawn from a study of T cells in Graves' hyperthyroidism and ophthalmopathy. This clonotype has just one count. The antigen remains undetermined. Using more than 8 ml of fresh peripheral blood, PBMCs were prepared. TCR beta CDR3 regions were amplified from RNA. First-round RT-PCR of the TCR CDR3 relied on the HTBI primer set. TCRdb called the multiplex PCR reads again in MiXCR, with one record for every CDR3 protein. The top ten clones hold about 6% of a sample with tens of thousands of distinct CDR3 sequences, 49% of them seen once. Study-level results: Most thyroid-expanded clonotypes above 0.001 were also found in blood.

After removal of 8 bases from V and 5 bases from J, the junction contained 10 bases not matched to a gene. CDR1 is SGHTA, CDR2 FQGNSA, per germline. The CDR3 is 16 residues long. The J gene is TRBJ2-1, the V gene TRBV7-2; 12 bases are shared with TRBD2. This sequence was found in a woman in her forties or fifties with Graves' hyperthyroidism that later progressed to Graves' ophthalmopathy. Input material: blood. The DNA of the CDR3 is TGTGCCAGCGGATTGATGGGACTAGCGGGCAACAATGAGCAGTTCTTC. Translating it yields CASGLMGLAGNNEQFF.